Following are 10 T cell receptor beta chains from one sample sequenced in a study of breast tumors, draining lymph nodes, adjacent tissues. One entry per CDR3 protein results from TCRdb running MiXCR on the multiplex PCR reads. Among approximately 150,000 distinct CDR3 sequences listed, roughly a third were seen once. The lymph nodes were axillary draining lymph nodes from breast cancer patients. The sequenced sample was axillary lymph node tissue. These receptors came from a female donor with breast cancer. Some clones in this sample may be carry-over from other donors' samples.

This clonotype was picked up many times. The chain couples TRBV5-8 to TRBJ2-5, with D perhaps assigned TRBD1 or TRBD2 (5 bases each). Between the trimmed V and J ends, which lost 4 bases and 7 bases, there was a span of 17 bases. The CDR3 has 14 amino acids. Germline V gene sequence: CDR1 SGHTS, CDR2 YDEGEE. The CDR3 bases are TGTGCCAGCAGCCCGGTGAGGGGAACGGGGACCCAGTACTTC. It translates to CASSPVRGTGTQYF.

The chain is built from TRBV3-1 and TRBJ1-6; tentatively, D is TRBD1 (6 bases). The CDR3 covers 13 residues. CDR1 is LGHDT and CDR2 is YNNKEL in the germline V gene (reference sequence). This CDR3 reads CAGRGGGYSPLHF. CDR3 nucleotides: TGTGCTGGCAGGGGAGGGGGATATTCACCCCTCCACTTT.

About this clonotype: A read error is possible here, since a much larger clone lies one base away. The chain couples TRBV6-2 or TRBV6-3 to TRBJ2-5; D unclear. Germline lookup yields CDR1 MNHEY and CDR2 SVGEGT. This CDR3 is 12 amino acids long. V was cut by 5 bases and J by 6 bases, with 10 bases left in between. The CDR3 protein is CASSDPLKTQYF. The CDR3 bases are TGTGCCAGCAGTGACCCCTTAAAGACCCAGTACTTC.

This clonotype was counted many times. The chain recombines TRBV5-1 with TRBJ2-1; the D gene is possibly TRBD1 (7 bases). This CDR3 comprises 15 residues. The V end lost 4 bases, the J end lost 8 bases, and 19 bases lay between the germline ends. Germline CDR1 SGHRS, CDR2 YFSETQ. CDR3 DNA: TGCGCCAGCAGCGGCGGGATACAGGGGTCCCATGAGCAGTTCTTC. Its translation: CASSGGIQGSHEQFF.

The chain uses TRBV29-1 and TRBJ2-7, with TRBD2 matching 9 bases. Germline CDR1 reads SQVTM; CDR2 reads ANQGSEA. Unmatched junction bases numbered 16, after V lost 4 bases and J lost 0 bases. The CDR3 is 18 residues long. CDR3 DNA: TGCAGCGTTGGGGCTAGCGGGATTGCACCTCCGTGCTCCTACGAGCAGTACTTC. This translates into CSVGASGIAPPCSYEQYF.

The chain carries TRBV19 and TRBJ2-5; TRBD2 agrees at 12 bases. The ends lost 1 base at V and 1 base at J; junction bases unmatched: 4. Germline CDR1 LNHDA, CDR2 SQIVND (reference sequence). CDR3 length: 17 residues. CDR3 in amino acids: CASSIGWTSGVQETQYF. Here the CDR3 DNA reads TGTGCCAGTAGTATAGGGTGGACTAGCGGGGTCCAAGAGACCCAGTACTTC.

Ten or more counts support this clonotype. The chain has TRBV7-9 and TRBJ2-1; D possibly corresponds to TRBD2 (6 bases). The CDR3 covers 14 residues. The germline gives CDR1 SEHNR, CDR2 FQNEAQ (reference sequence). Trimming removed 1 base from V and 9 bases from J, with 13 bases in between. As DNA, the CDR3 is TGTGCCAGCAGCTTAGGCGGGGAGCAAGGTGAGCAGTTCTTC. It is translated as CASSLGGEQGEQFF. Filled out from reference TRBV7-9 and TRBJ2-1, the complete variable domain reads DTGVSQNPRHKITKRGQNVTFRCDPISEHNRLYWYRQTLGQGPEFLTYFQNEAQLEKSRLLSDRFSAERPKGSFSTLEIQRTEQGDSAMYLCASSLGGEQGEQFFGPGTRLTVL.

This clonotype came up once. Possible read error: a much larger clone is one base away. The chain combines TRBV5-4 with TRBJ2-1, with 16 bases matching TRBD2. The CDR3 runs to 17 residues. Germline assignment: CDR1 SGHNT and CDR2 YYREEE (reference sequence). The CDR3 sequence is CASNLGTSGGARGEQFF. The CDR3 coding sequence is TGTGCCAGCAACTTGGGGACTAGCGGGGGGGCCCGGGGTGAGCAGTTCTTC.

This clonotype was found many times. The V gene is TRBV6-2 or TRBV6-3, the J gene TRBJ1-2; D remains unclear. Trimming left V 5 bases short and J 0 bases short, with 10 bases between. Germline V gene data show CDR1 as MNHEY and CDR2 as SVGEGT. The CDR3 spans 14 residues. The CDR3 sequence is CASSPGVANYGYTF. The DNA of the CDR3 is TGTGCCAGCAGTCCGGGAGTAGCTAACTATGGCTACACCTTC.

This clonotype was found many times. This chain uses TRBV6-5 with TRBJ2-3; D gene uncertain. This CDR3 spans 14 amino acids. CDR1 is MNHEY, CDR2 SVGAGI, per germline. The ends were cut back, 0 bases at V and 0 bases at J, with 4 bases in the middle. The CDR3: CASSYSGSTDTQYF. The CDR3 nucleotides read TGTGCCAGCAGTTACTCAGGGAGCACAGATACGCAGTATTTT.